The 10 T cell receptor beta chains below all came from one sample that was sequenced in a study of cytomegalovirus exposure and HLA in healthy donors. Amplification used 60 Vbeta primers and 13 Jbeta primers. Clones were sequenced by immunoSEQ multiplex PCR, and TCRdb holds only the in-frame ones, with some missing. This sample has about 160,000 clones; roughly three quarters occur once, and the top ten carry 7.1%. Sequenced material: PBMCs. These receptors were obtained from a middle-aged man in good health and CMV-seropositive.

The CDR3 coding sequence is TGCGCCAGCAGCTTACCAGTCAGCCGGGGAGAGGGGGCCAACGTCCTGACTTTC. This gives the protein CASSLPVSRGEGANVLTF. The genes are TRBV5-1 and TRBJ2-6, with a weak D call TRBD2 (5 bases). V was clipped by 2 bases and J by 4 bases, with 19 bases between them. The CDR3 has 18 amino acids. Germline V gene sequence: CDR1 SGHRS, CDR2 YFSETQ. Complete variable domain (other parts from reference TRBV5-1 and TRBJ2-6): KAGVTQTPRYLIKTRGQQVTLSCSPISGHRSVSWYQQTPGQGLQFLFEYFSETQRNKGNFPGRFSGRQFSNSRSEMNVSTLELGDSALYLCASSLPVSRGEGANVLTFGAGSRLTVL.

This chain links TRBV7-2 with TRBJ1-2, with D uncertain. Trimming stripped 2 bases from V and 8 bases from J, with 9 bases between. The CDR3 consists of 12 residues. Germline CDR1 SGHTA, CDR2 FQGNSA. CDR3 residues: CASSLWSGGYTF. Written as DNA, the CDR3 is TGTGCCAGCAGCTTATGGTCAGGCGGCTACACCTTC.

V and J are TRBV2 and TRBJ2-7; a weak D match, TRBD1 (6 bases). The CDR3 covers 13 residues. Germline CDR1 and CDR2: SNHLY and FYNNEI. Trimming took off 7 bases at V and 4 bases at J, with 14 bases between the two ends. The CDR3: CASKRDTAYEQYF. The CDR3 nucleotides read TGTGCCAGCAAGAGGGACACGGCATACGAGCAGTACTTC. The entire variable domain, with the rest obtained from reference TRBV2 and TRBJ2-7, is as follows: EPEVTQTPSHQVTQMGQEVILRCVPISNHLYFYWYRQILGQKVEFLVSFYNNEISEKSEIFDDQFSVERPDGSNFTLKIRSTKLEDSAMYFCASKRDTAYEQYFGPGTRLTVT.

The gene calls are TRBV9 and TRBJ1-4; 8 nucleotides line up with TRBD1. Germline CDR1 and CDR2: SGDLS and YYNGEE. V lost 1 base, J lost 6 bases, and 5 bases stayed unmatched. The CDR3 extends over 15 amino acids. CDR3 residues: CASSVQGAGDEKLFF. The CDR3 DNA sequence: TGTGCCAGCAGCGTACAGGGGGCTGGTGATGAAAAACTGTTTTTT.

V and J are TRBV19 and TRBJ2-3; no clear D gene. The germline V and J ends were trimmed by 6 bases and 2 bases, with 6 bases remaining between them. CDR1 is LNHDA, CDR2 SQIVND, per germline (reference sequence). There are 12 residues in the CDR3. As DNA, the CDR3 is TGTGCCAGTAGGGGCGACACAGATACGCAGTATTTT. This codes for CASRGDTDTQYF.

The rearrangement uses TRBV7-9 and TRBJ2-2; the D is unclear. Germline-derived CDR1 and CDR2 are SEHNR and FQNEAQ (reference sequence). V lost 3 bases, J lost 4 bases, and 3 bases lay in between. The CDR3 loop spans 12 amino acids. The CDR3 protein is CASSLSTGELFF. CDR3 nucleotides: TGTGCCAGCAGCTTGAGCACCGGGGAGCTGTTTTTT.

This clone was counted only a few times. The chain combines TRBV10-3 with TRBJ1-5, with 7 nucleotides matching TRBD1. V lost 6 bases to trimming and J lost 2 bases; unmatched junction nucleotides: 7. Germline V gene data show CDR1 as ENHRY and CDR2 as SYGVKD. This CDR3 is 15 amino acids long. The chain's CDR3 is CAISGTVLGNQPQHF. In DNA, the CDR3 is TGTGCCATCAGCGGGACAGTATTGGGCAATCAGCCCCAGCATTTT.

The CDR3 DNA reads as TGTGCCAGCAGTGGGCTAAGGGGGGACAGGCAAGAGACCCAGTACTTC. Translating it yields CASSGLRGDRQETQYF. The chain employs TRBV6-6 and TRBJ2-5, with 8 nucleotides matching TRBD1. Trimming cost V 5 bases and J 2 bases; bases outside gene matches: 10. The CDR3 contains 16 residues. From germline, CDR1 is MNHNY and CDR2 SVGAGI (reference sequence).

V gene TRBV7-6 combines with J gene TRBJ1-2; the match to TRBD1 covers 8 bases. The germline V gene encodes CDR1 SGHVS and CDR2 FNYEAQ. The V segment lost 5 bases and the J segment 2 bases; nucleotides outside the gene matches: 4. This CDR3 contains 14 residues. The CDR3 here is CASSIDRGNYGYTF. The CDR3 nucleotides are TGTGCCAGCAGCATAGACAGGGGAAACTATGGCTACACCTTC.

This clone was seen just once. The chain links TRBV7-2 to TRBJ1-2; 7 bases align to TRBD1. The CDR3 length is 11 residues. The junction had 1 base not matched to a gene; V was cut back by 9 bases and J by 3 bases. Germline loops: CDR1 SGHTA, CDR2 FQGNSA. The chain's CDR3 is CARGQDYGYTF. Here the CDR3 DNA reads TGTGCCAGAGGACAGGACTATGGCTACACCTTC.